This T cell receptor (beta chain) was profiled in a study of T cells in Graves' hyperthyroidism and ophthalmopathy. The hyperthyroidism patients had all been newly diagnosed, and their disease duration was under 2 months. Their ages ranged from 18 to 65 years. PBMCs came from 8.5 to 10 ml fresh peripheral blood. The sample holds a few counts of this clonotype. CDR3 size: 13 residues. Trimming took 5 bases from V and 6 from J; bases not matched to a gene: 2. Germline loops: CDR1 MNHEY, CDR2 SMNVEV (reference sequence). TCR beta CDR3 sequences were amplified from RNA transcripts. The HTBI primer set served for first-round RT-PCR of the TCR CDR3. TCRdb analysed the multiplex PCR reads with MiXCR anew, one entry per CDR3 protein. The table lists about 300,000 distinct CDR3 sequences, 10% to 15% of them singletons, with 6% to 8% in the top ten.

The chain couples TRBV27 to TRBJ2-1, with 9 nucleotides matching TRBD2. The sequencing input was blood. The origin of this receptor is a woman aged 25 to 45 with Graves' hyperthyroidism that later progressed to Graves' ophthalmopathy. DNA for the CDR3: TGTGCCAGCAGTCAGGGACTAGCCAATGAGCAGTTCTTC. Translating it yields CASSQGLANEQFF.